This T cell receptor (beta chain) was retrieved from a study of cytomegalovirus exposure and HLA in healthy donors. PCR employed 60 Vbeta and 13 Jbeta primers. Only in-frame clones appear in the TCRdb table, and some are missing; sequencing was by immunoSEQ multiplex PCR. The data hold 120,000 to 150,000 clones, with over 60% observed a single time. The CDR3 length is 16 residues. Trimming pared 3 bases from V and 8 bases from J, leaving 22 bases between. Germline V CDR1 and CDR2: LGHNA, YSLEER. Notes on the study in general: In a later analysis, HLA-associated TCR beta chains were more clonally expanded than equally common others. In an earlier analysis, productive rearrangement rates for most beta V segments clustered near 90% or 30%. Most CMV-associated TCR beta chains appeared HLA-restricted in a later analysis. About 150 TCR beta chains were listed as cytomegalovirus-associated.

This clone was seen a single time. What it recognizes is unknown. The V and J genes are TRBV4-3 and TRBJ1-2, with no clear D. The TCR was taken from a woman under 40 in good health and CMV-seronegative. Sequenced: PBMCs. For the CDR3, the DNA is TGCGCCAGCAGCCACAGAACCCCCGGGGATGCCAGGGGCTACACCTTC. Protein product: CASSHRTPGDARGYTF.